The 15 T cell receptor beta chains listed next were all sequenced from one sample in a study of blood T cell repertoires in COVID-19. Using immunoSEQ multiplex PCR, the repertoire was profiled, and TCRdb retains in-frame clones only, with some absent. The data contain about 400,000 clones, 70% to 90% of them seen just once; the ten biggest clones take up nearly 2%. Sample: PBMCs or T cells enriched from blood (not recorded which). These TCRs come from a woman aged 18-29 years with acute COVID-19.

V is TRBV10-3 and J is TRBJ2-7; TRBD1 is a possible D gene (6 bases). The ends were cut back, 3 bases at V and 0 bases at J, with 12 bases in the middle. Germline V CDR1 and CDR2: ENHRY, SYGVKD. The CDR3 sequence is 15 residues long. CDR3 sequence (DNA): TGTGCCATCAGTGATGGCCGGGACAACTCCTACGAGCAGTACTTC. Translation: CAISDGRDNSYEQYF.

The chain is built from TRBV19 and TRBJ1-1, with 8 bases that match TRBD1. V dropped 6 bases and J dropped 5; count of bases not matched to a gene: 2. Looked up from germline, CDR1 is LNHDA and CDR2 is SQIVND (reference sequence). The CDR3 totals 12 residues. CDR3 loop: CASSQGATEAFF. CDR3 nucleotide sequence: TGTGCCAGTAGCCAGGGGGCGACTGAAGCTTTCTTT.

J is TRBJ2-5 and V is TRBV24-1; D may be TRBD1 (7 bases). The CDR3 has 13 amino acids. Per the germline V gene, CDR1 is KGHDR and CDR2 is SFDVKD. V gave up 5 bases and J gave up 8 bases, with 14 bases separating them. The CDR3 reads CATSAAGGSTQYF. CDR3 nucleotide sequence: TGTGCCACCAGTGCTGCAGGGGGGAGCACCCAGTACTTC.

The genes are TRBV24-1 and TRBJ2-1; 11 nucleotides line up with TRBD2. Germline V gives CDR1 KGHDR, CDR2 SFDVKD. The CDR3 is made up of 17 amino acids. The V segment lost 3 bases and the J segment 4 bases; nucleotides outside the gene matches: 7. DNA of the CDR3: TGTGCCACCAGTGATCCCGGGACTAGCGGAAGATACAATGAGCAGTTCTTC. Translation gives CATSDPGTSGRYNEQFF.

J is TRBJ1-5 and V is TRBV19; TRBD1 agrees at 8 bases. Trimming at V came to 5 bases and at J to 5 bases, leaving 5 bases not matched to a gene. Germline V gene sequence: CDR1 LNHDA, CDR2 SQIVND (reference sequence). The CDR3 loop spans 14 amino acids. CDR3 nucleotide sequence: TGTGCCAGTAGTGGGACAGGTCGGGATCAGCCCCAGCATTTT. This gives the protein CASSGTGRDQPQHF.

The V call is TRBV5-4, the J call TRBJ1-4; 7 nucleotides agree with TRBD1. This CDR3 has 13 amino acids. Unmatched junction bases numbered 7, after V lost 9 bases and J lost 5 bases. Germline V gene lookup returns CDR1 SGHNT and CDR2 YYREEE (reference sequence). The CDR3 bases are TGTGCCACCGGCGAACAGGGGAATGAAAAACTGTTTTTT. This gives the protein CATGEQGNEKLFF.

The chain joins TRBV7-2 to TRBJ2-3; no clear D gene. V lost 5 bases, J lost 1 base, and 16 bases lay in between. Germline V gene sequence: CDR1 SGHTA, CDR2 FQGNSA. This CDR3 region has 16 residues. CDR3 sequence: CASSPTAGPGTDTQYF. In nucleotides, the CDR3 is TGTGCCAGCAGCCCCACCGCTGGCCCCGGCACAGATACGCAGTATTTT.

The chain combines TRBV5-1 with TRBJ2-3, with 8 bases aligning to TRBD1. The germline gives CDR1 SGHRS, CDR2 YFSETQ. The ends lost 0 bases at V and 4 bases at J; junction bases unmatched: 7. The CDR3 consists of 16 residues. For the CDR3, the DNA is TGCGCCAGCAGCTTGGTCCAGACAGGGGCCGCAGATACGCAGTATTTT. Translated: CASSLVQTGAADTQYF.

Notes on this clone: Other DNA sequences in this sample translate to the same CDR3. The chain employs TRBV6-2 or TRBV6-3 and TRBJ2-7; possibly TRBD2 for D (5 bases). Per germline, CDR1 MNHEY and CDR2 SVGEGT. Trimming shortened V by 0 bases and J by 3 bases, and 6 bases separated the two germline ends. CDR3 length equals 13 residues. The DNA for the CDR3 is TGTGCCAGCAGTTACTCGGGGAGCTACGAGCAGTACTTC. Its protein is CASSYSGSYEQYF.

The chain joins TRBV3-1 (or the pseudogene TRBV3-2) to TRBJ2-5, with 9 bases aligning to TRBD1. The J segment lost 4 bases and the V segment lost 1 base, leaving 4 bases of the junction unmatched. This CDR3 region has 15 residues. Germline V gene lookup returns CDR1 LGHDT and CDR2 YNNKEL (reference sequence). The chain's CDR3 is CASSQAQGARETQYF. CDR3 DNA: TGTGCCAGCAGCCAAGCACAGGGGGCAAGAGAGACCCAGTACTTC.

V and J are TRBV10-1 and TRBJ2-7, with D perhaps matching TRBD1 (5 bases). Trimming took off 4 bases at V and 4 bases at J, with 14 bases between the two ends. CDR1 and CDR2 (germline): WNHNN, SYGVQD (reference sequence). This CDR3 has 14 residues. Here the CDR3 reads CASSATGGVYEQYF. The CDR3 DNA sequence: TGCGCCAGCAGTGCCACAGGTGGTGTGTACGAGCAGTACTTC.

This chain joins TRBV7-9 and TRBJ2-3, with 12 bases lining up with TRBD2. V lost 8 bases to trimming and J lost 0 bases; unmatched junction nucleotides: 12. This CDR3 contains 18 residues. The germline V gene has CDR1 SEHNR and CDR2 FQNEAQ (reference sequence). This CDR3 reads CASFFPLAGGLSTDTQYF. In nucleotides, the CDR3 is TGTGCCAGCTTCTTTCCGCTAGCGGGAGGGCTTAGCACAGATACGCAGTATTTT.

This rearrangement joins TRBV7-9 to TRBJ1-6; tentatively, D is TRBD1 (5 bases). The CDR3 consists of 15 residues. V lost 2 bases to trimming and J lost 7 bases, with 12 bases between them. CDR1 and CDR2 (germline): SEHNR, FQNEAQ (reference sequence). The CDR3 DNA reads as TGTGCCAGCAGCTTACGATCCGGACAAAATTCACCCCTCCACTTT. This sequence encodes CASSLRSGQNSPLHF.

The chain combines TRBV28 with TRBJ2-7; TRBD1 aligns across 10 bases. V was clipped by 4 bases and J by 5 bases; unmatched bases: 8. The length of the CDR3 is 15 residues. The V gene's germline CDR1 is MDHEN and CDR2 SYDVKM. The CDR3 loop reads CASSSPGQGFNEQYF. In DNA form, the CDR3 reads TGTGCCAGCAGTTCGCCGGGACAGGGGTTCAACGAGCAGTACTTC.

The chain is built from TRBV7-9 and TRBJ2-7; D is undetermined. The CDR3 is made up of 15 amino acids. V was cut by 3 bases and J by 5 bases, with 17 bases left in between. Germline CDR1 reads SEHNR; CDR2 reads FQNEAQ (reference sequence). The CDR3 reads CASSFPPPRTDEQYF. The CDR3 DNA sequence: TGTGCCAGCAGCTTTCCCCCGCCGCGTACCGACGAGCAGTACTTC. Full variable domain (remainder filled in from reference TRBV7-9 and TRBJ2-7): DTGVSQNPRHKITKRGQNVTFRCDPISEHNRLYWYRQTLGQGPEFLTYFQNEAQLEKSRLLSDRFSAERPKGSFSTLEIQRTEQGDSAMYLCASSFPPPRTDEQYFGPGTRLTVT.